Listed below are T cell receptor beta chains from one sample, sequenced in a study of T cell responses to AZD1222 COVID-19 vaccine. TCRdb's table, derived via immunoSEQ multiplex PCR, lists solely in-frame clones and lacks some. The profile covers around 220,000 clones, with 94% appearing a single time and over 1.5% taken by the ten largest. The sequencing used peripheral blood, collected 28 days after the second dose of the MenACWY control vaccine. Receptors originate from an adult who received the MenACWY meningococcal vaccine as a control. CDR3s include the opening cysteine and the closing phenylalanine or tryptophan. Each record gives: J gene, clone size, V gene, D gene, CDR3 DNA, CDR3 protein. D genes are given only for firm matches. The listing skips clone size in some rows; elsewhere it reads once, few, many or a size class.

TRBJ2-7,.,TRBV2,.,TGTGCCAGCAAGAGTGACTCCTACGAGCAGTACTTC,CASKSDSYEQYF
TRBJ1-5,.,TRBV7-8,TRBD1,TGTGCCAGCAGCTCATCCCACCTTGACAGGGGGAACAATCAGCCCCAGCATTTT,CASSSSHLDRGNNQPQHF
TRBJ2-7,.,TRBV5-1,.,TGCGCCAGCAGCTCCCGGGACACTACCTACGAGCAGTACTTC,CASSSRDTTYEQYF
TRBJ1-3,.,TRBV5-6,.,TGTGCCAGCAGCTTGGTTGGAAACACCATATATTTT,CASSLVGNTIYF
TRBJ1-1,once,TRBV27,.,TGTGCCAGCAGTTCCTTCGGTTTGATGAACACTGAAGCTTTCTTT,CASSSFGLMNTEAFF
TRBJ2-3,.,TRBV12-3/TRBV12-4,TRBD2,TGTGCCAGCAGGGGGACGGGGGGGGATACGCAGTATTTT,CASRGTGGDTQYF
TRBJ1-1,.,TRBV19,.,TGTGCCAGTAGCGACACCTCCCCTGGGGGGACTGCTTTCTTT,CASSDTSPGGTAFF
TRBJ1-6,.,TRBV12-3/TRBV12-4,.,TGTGCCAGCAGCCTAGCAGGGACTTCACCCCTCCACTTT,CASSLAGTSPLHF
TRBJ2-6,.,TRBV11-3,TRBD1,TGTGCCAGCAGTCCGGGACAGGAGGGAGACAACGTCCTGACTTTC,CASSPGQEGDNVLTF
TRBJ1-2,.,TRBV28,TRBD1,TGTGCCAGCAGCCCCCACAGGGGGGGAACCTATGGCTACACCTTC,CASSPHRGGTYGYTF
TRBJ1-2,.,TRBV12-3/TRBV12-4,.,TGTGCCAGCACCCCCGCGTCCCCCTATGGCTACACCTTC,CASTPASPYGYTF
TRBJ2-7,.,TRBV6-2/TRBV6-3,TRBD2,TGTGCCAGCAGCAGGACTAGAAACCCTCCTGAGCAGTACTTC,CASSRTRNPPEQYF
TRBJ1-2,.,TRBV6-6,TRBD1,TGTGCCAGCAGTTCCTCGGCAGGGGGAAACTATGGCTACACCTTC,CASSSSAGGNYGYTF
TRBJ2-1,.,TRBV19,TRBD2,TGTGCCAGTAGTATTAGCGGGGTCTACAATGAGCAGTTCTTC,CASSISGVYNEQFF
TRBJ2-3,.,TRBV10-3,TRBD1,TGTGCCATCAGTGGACAGGGGCAAGATACGCAGTATTTT,CAISGQGQDTQYF
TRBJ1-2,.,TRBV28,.,TGTGCCAGCAGTTTAGTGGTGAGCTATGGCTACACCTTC,CASSLVVSYGYTF
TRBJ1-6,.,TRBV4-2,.,TGTGCCAGCAGCCAAGAAAATGGTTTGAGTTCACCCCTCCACTTT,CASSQENGLSSPLHF
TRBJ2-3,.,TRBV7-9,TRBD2,TGTGCCAGCAGCCGGACTAGCGGGGACAACACAGATACGCAGTATTTT,CASSRTSGDNTDTQYF
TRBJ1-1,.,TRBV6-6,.,TGTGCCAGCAGTTACGGGGGGCTTAGCACTGAAGCTTTCTTT,CASSYGGLSTEAFF
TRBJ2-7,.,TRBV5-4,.,TGTGCCAGCAGCTTAGGCGGCCGCTACGAGCAGTACTTC,CASSLGGRYEQYF
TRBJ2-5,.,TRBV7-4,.,TGTGCCAGCAACCCCGCGTGGGGGGGCCGGGCAGAGACCCAGTACTTC,CASNPAWGGRAETQYF
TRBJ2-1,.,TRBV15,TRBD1,TGTGCCACCAGTGCGGACAGGGGGAACTACAATGAGCAGTTCTTC,CATSADRGNYNEQFF
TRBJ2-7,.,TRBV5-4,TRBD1,TGTGCCAGCAGCTGGGACAGGGACTCCTACGAGCAGTACTTC,CASSWDRDSYEQYF
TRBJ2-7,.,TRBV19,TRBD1,TGTGCCAGTAGCCGCACAGGGGAAAACTACTACGAGCAGTACTTC,CASSRTGENYYEQYF
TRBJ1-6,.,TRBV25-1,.,TGTGCCAGCAGTTCTCCGGGGGGTTCCTATAATTCACCCCTCCACTTT,CASSSPGGSYNSPLHF
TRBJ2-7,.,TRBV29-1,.,TGCAGCGTTCAAGGTGGTGGCAGGGGAGGCGAGCAGTACTTC,CSVQGGGRGGEQYF
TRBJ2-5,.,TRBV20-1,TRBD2,TGCAGTGCTAGTGTCACTAGCGTACCTAGTGAGACCCAGTACTTC,CSASVTSVPSETQYF
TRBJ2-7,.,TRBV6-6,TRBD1,TGTGCCAGCAGGGACAGGGTTCTCTACGAGCAGTACTTC,CASRDRVLYEQYF
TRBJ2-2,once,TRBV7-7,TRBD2,TGTGCCAGCAGCTTAGTGCCGTCGCGGGGGGCTTCCGGGGAGCTGTTTTTT,CASSLVPSRGASGELFF
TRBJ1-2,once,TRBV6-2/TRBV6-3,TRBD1,TGTGCCAGCAGTTACTCGGGACAGGTATCGTTCTATGGCTACACCTTC,CASSYSGQVSFYGYTF
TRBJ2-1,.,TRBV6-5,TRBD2,TGTGCCAGCCTCCCTTCCGGGGGGAATGAGCAGTTCTTC,CASLPSGGNEQFF
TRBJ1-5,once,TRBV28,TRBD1,TGTGCCAGCAGTTCCGATGGGACAGGCACTGAGCCCCAGCATTTT,CASSSDGTGTEPQHF
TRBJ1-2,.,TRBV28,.,TGTGCCAGTCGAGGTTTGGGGTCACGCGCTAGGGGCTACACCTTC,CASRGLGSRARGYTF
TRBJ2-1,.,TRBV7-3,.,TGTGCCAGCAGCTCCCTTGGGAGTGAGCAGTTCTTC,CASSSLGSEQFF
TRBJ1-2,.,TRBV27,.,TGTGCCAGCGGAATGGCGCCGTATGGCTACACCTTC,CASGMAPYGYTF
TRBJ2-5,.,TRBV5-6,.,TGTGCCAGCAGAATGGACAGACAAGAGACCCAGTACTTC,CASRMDRQETQYF
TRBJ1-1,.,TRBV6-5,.,TGTGCCAGCAGTACCCGGGACCTGGGGACTGAAGCTTTCTTT,CASSTRDLGTEAFF
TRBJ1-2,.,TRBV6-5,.,TGTGCCAGCAGTTACCGGGCTCAGGGCGGCTACACCTTC,CASSYRAQGGYTF
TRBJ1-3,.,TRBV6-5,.,TGTGCCAGCAGACTGACAGGTCCGGGAAACACCATATATTTT,CASRLTGPGNTIYF
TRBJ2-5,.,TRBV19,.,TGTGCCAGTAGTATTACAACAGGCACCACCCAAGAGACCCAGTACTTC,CASSITTGTTQETQYF
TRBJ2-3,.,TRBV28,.,TGTGCCAGCAGTTTCGGGGACCGGGACAAAATCACAGATACGCAGTATTTT,CASSFGDRDKITDTQYF